The T cell receptor (beta chain) described here comes from a study of cytomegalovirus exposure and HLA in healthy donors. Only in-frame clones appear in the TCRdb table, and some are missing; sequencing was by immunoSEQ multiplex PCR. The profile shows 300,000 or so clones, around 90% of them singletons. This clonotype was obtained from a man aged 25-45 years in good health and CMV-seronegative. The sequencing sample was made of PBMCs.

The CDR3 DNA reads as TGTGCCAGCAGCTCAGGACAGAGAACCATATATTTT. Residues: CASSSGQRTIYF. The chain combines TRBV5-4 with TRBJ1-3, with D possibly TRBD1 on 6 matching bases. Germline lookup yields CDR1 SGHNT and CDR2 YYREEE (reference sequence). The CDR3 is 12 amino acids. Trimming pared 3 bases from V and 10 bases from J, leaving 11 bases between.